The rows below give T cell receptor beta chains drawn from one sample of a study of blood T cell repertoires in COVID-19. The method was immunoSEQ multiplex PCR; TCRdb's version includes in-frame clones alone and lacks a portion of them. The sample includes 250,000 to 350,000 clones, about 88% of them seen just once. Material: peripheral blood. Receptor source: a woman in her thirties with COVID-19, enrolled during active disease. Both conserved end residues are part of each CDR3. Fields, in order: D gene, clone size, V gene, J gene, CDR3 protein, CDR3 DNA. The D gene is left open where the match is weak. The size entry is marked missing in some rows and otherwise reads once, few, many or a size class.

>TRBD1|NA|TRBV5-4|TRBJ1-3
CASSPDRVSGNTIYF
TGTGCCAGCAGCCCGGACAGGGTTTCTGGAAACACCATATATTTT
>NA|NA|TRBV5-4|TRBJ2-5
CASSSKDSQETQYF
TGTGCCAGCAGCTCAAAGGACTCACAAGAGACCCAGTACTTC
>NA|NA|TRBV7-9|TRBJ1-1
CASSQGDTEAFF
TGTGCCAGCAGCCAAGGGGACACTGAAGCTTTCTTT
>TRBD1|NA|TRBV28|TRBJ1-5
CASSLISGGAWQPQHF
TGTGCCAGCAGTTTGATCTCAGGGGGCGCCTGGCAGCCCCAGCATTTT
>TRBD2|NA|TRBV7-9|TRBJ2-1
CASSPLAGGANEQFF
TGTGCCAGCAGCCCGCTAGCGGGAGGGGCCAATGAGCAGTTCTTC
>TRBD2|NA|TRBV5-1|TRBJ2-1
CASRLAGVDEQFF
TGCGCCAGCAGGCTAGCGGGAGTAGATGAGCAGTTCTTC
>TRBD1|once|TRBV7-9|TRBJ1-1
CASSRGQGTTEAFF
TGTGCCAGCAGCAGGGGACAGGGGACCACTGAAGCTTTCTTT
>TRBD2|NA|TRBV14|TRBJ2-7
CASSPIRLAGTYEQYF
TGTGCCAGCAGCCCAATCAGGCTAGCGGGAACCTACGAGCAGTACTTC
>NA|NA|TRBV6-6|TRBJ2-6
CASSYPGNSGANVLTF
TGTGCCAGCAGTTACCCAGGGAACTCTGGGGCCAACGTCCTGACTTTC
>TRBD1|NA|TRBV11-2|TRBJ1-1
CASSSRHRGLLMNTEAFF
TGTGCCAGCAGCTCCAGGCACAGGGGACTCCTCATGAACACTGAAGCTTTCTTT
>NA|NA|TRBV30|TRBJ1-6
CAWSTGSPLHF
TGTGCCTGGAGTACAGGCTCACCCCTCCACTTT
>NA|NA|TRBV30|TRBJ2-2
CAWNWDTYTGELFF
TGTGCCTGGAATTGGGACACCTACACCGGGGAGCTGTTTTTT
>NA|few|TRBV7-9|TRBJ1-3
CASSLGQAASGNTIYF
TGTGCCAGCAGCTTAGGGCAGGCCGCCTCTGGAAACACCATATATTTT
>TRBD2|NA|TRBV19|TRBJ2-7
CASSPRDGRTSYEQYF
TGTGCCAGTAGTCCAAGGGACGGGAGGACCTCCTACGAGCAGTACTTC
>NA|NA|TRBV6-5|TRBJ2-7
CASSSGGSLYEQYF
TGTGCCAGCAGTTCGGGGGGCAGCCTGTACGAGCAGTACTTC
>TRBD1|NA|TRBV6-6|TRBJ1-5
CASRRTGETNQPQHF
TGTGCCAGCAGAAGGACAGGGGAAACCAATCAGCCCCAGCATTTT
>NA|NA|TRBV5-5|TRBJ2-1
CASSLVRANEQFF
TGTGCCAGCAGCTTGGTCAGGGCTAATGAGCAGTTCTTC
>NA|NA|TRBV5-1|TRBJ2-7
CASSLAVGGYSSYEQYF
TGCGCCAGCAGCTTGGCGGTCGGGGGATATAGCTCCTACGAGCAGTACTTC
>NA|NA|TRBV7-9|TRBJ2-1
CASSLDNIGVQFF
TGTGCCAGCAGCCTCGACAACATCGGGGTGCAGTTCTTC
>TRBD1|NA|TRBV16|TRBJ2-7
CASSQSAGDSEQYF
TGTGCCAGCAGCCAATCAGCCGGGGACAGCGAGCAGTACTTC
>NA|NA|TRBV5-1|TRBJ2-1
CASSLGGIPSNEQFF
TGCGCCAGCAGCTTGGGCGGGATCCCTTCCAATGAGCAGTTCTTC
>TRBD2|NA|TRBV3-1/TRBV3-2|TRBJ2-3
CASSLRGGRGADTQYF
TGTGCCAGCAGCCTCAGAGGCGGGAGGGGGGCAGATACGCAGTATTTT
>NA|NA|TRBV2|TRBJ2-7
CASKDGRGSYEQYF
TGTGCCAGCAAAGACGGAAGGGGATCCTACGAGCAGTACTTC
>NA|NA|TRBV4-3|TRBJ1-5
CASSQDPGNSNQPQHF
TGCGCCAGCAGCCAAGACCCCGGTAACAGCAATCAGCCCCAGCATTTT
>TRBD2|NA|TRBV27|TRBJ2-5
CASSENGRGETQYF
TGTGCCAGCAGTGAGAACGGGAGGGGAGAGACCCAGTACTTC
>NA|NA|TRBV5-4|TRBJ1-1
CASSFPSVNTEAFF
TGTGCCAGCAGCTTCCCGTCGGTGAACACTGAAGCTTTCTTT
>NA|few|TRBV2|TRBJ2-7
CASSEAQGYEQYF
TGTGCCAGCAGTGAAGCGCAGGGCTACGAGCAGTACTTC
>TRBD2|NA|TRBV4-2|TRBJ2-1
CASSQEANPPSLAERDEQFF
TGTGCCAGCAGCCAAGAAGCGAACCCCCCCAGCCTAGCGGAACGGGATGAGCAGTTCTTC
>TRBD2|NA|TRBV5-5|TRBJ2-7
CASSLDRGTSGSQGEQYF
TGTGCCAGCAGCCTTGATAGGGGCACTAGCGGGAGCCAGGGCGAGCAGTACTTC
>TRBD1|once|TRBV7-2|TRBJ2-7
CASSYRGEQYF
TGTGCCAGCAGCTACAGGGGAGAGCAGTACTTC
>NA|few|TRBV19|TRBJ1-5
CASSIGWGDQPQHF
TGTGCCAGTAGTATAGGGTGGGGCGATCAGCCCCAGCATTTT
>TRBD2|NA|TRBV27|TRBJ2-1
CASSFQREGHEQFF
TGTGCCAGCAGTTTCCAGCGGGAGGGCCATGAGCAGTTCTTC
>TRBD2|NA|TRBV6-5|TRBJ2-1
CASSYASGSSYNEQFF
TGTGCCAGCAGTTACGCTAGCGGGAGCTCCTACAATGAGCAGTTCTTC
>NA|NA|TRBV28|TRBJ1-1
CASSTDRPNTEAFF
TGTGCCAGCAGTACGGACAGACCTAACACTGAAGCTTTCTTT